A single sample gave rise to the 3 T cell receptor beta chains below, sequenced in a study of blood T cell repertoires in COVID-19. Measured with immunoSEQ multiplex PCR; TCRdb has only the in-frame clones, and not every one. The table lists 170,000 or so clones, roughly 89% of them singletons. The sample taken for sequencing was peripheral blood. The receptor source for this set is a woman aged 70-85 years with COVID-19, enrolled during active disease.

CDR3 sequence (DNA): TGTGCCAGCAGTTTAGAGAGGGACACTGAAGCTTTCTTT. Its protein product is CASSLERDTEAFF. The V gene is TRBV12-3 or TRBV12-4, the J gene TRBJ1-1; D gene ambiguous. V was cut by 1 base and J by 3 bases, with 6 bases left in between. The CDR3 spans 13 residues.

This chain joins TRBV7-2 and TRBJ1-5; D is possibly TRBD1 (6 bases). Per the germline V gene, CDR1 is SGHTA and CDR2 is FQGNSA. V shed 1 base and J shed 6 bases, with 19 bases lying between them. The CDR3 runs to 17 residues. CDR3 DNA: TGTGCCAGCAGCTTAGGGGGCGGGGGCGTAGGGGGTCAGCCCCAGCATTTT. Residues: CASSLGGGGVGGQPQHF. Together with reference TRBV7-2 and TRBJ1-5, the CDR3 gives the full variable domain: GAGVSQSPSNKVTEKGKDVELRCDPISGHTALYWYRQSLGQGLEFLIYFQGNSAPDKSGLPSDRFSAERTGGSVSTLTIQRTQQEDSAVYLCASSLGGGGVGGQPQHFGDGTRLSIL.

This clone was detected only a few times. The chain joins TRBV29-1 to TRBJ2-7, with TRBD1 identical over 12 bases. This CDR3 comprises 15 residues. The V gene end was trimmed by 4 bases and the J gene end by 6 bases; junction bases not matched to a gene: 10. The germline gives CDR1 SQVTM, CDR2 ANQGSEA. The CDR3 loop is CSVGEPGQGAGEQYF. The CDR3 DNA follows: TGCAGCGTTGGAGAACCGGGACAGGGGGCAGGCGAGCAGTACTTC.